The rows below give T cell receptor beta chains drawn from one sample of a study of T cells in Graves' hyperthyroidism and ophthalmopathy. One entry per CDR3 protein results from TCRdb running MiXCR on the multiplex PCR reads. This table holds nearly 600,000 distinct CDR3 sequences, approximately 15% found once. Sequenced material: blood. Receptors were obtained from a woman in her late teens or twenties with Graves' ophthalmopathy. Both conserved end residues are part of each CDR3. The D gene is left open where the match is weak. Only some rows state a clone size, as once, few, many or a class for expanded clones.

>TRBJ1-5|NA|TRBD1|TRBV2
TGTGCCAGCAGGAAAAGACAGGGGAATGGGCAGCCCCAGCATTTT
CASRKRQGNGQPQHF
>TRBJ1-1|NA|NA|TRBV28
TGTGCCAGCAGTTTGTGGACCACTGAAGCTTTCTTT
CASSLWTTEAFF
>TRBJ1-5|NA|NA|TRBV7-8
TGTGCCAGCAGCTGGGGATGGGCGGGGGCTGGTAGCAATCAGCCCCAGCATTTT
CASSWGWAGAGSNQPQHF
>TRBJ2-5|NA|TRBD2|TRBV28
TGTGCCAGCAGTTTATTGACTAGCGGGGGGCAAGAGACCCAGTACTTC
CASSLLTSGGQETQYF
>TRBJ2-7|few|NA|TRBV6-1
TGTGCCAGCAGTGAATATATCTGGGACGCCTCCTACGAGCAGTACTTC
CASSEYIWDASYEQYF
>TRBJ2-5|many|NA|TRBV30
TGTGCCTGGAGAGGGGGACAAGAGACCCAGTACTTC
CAWRGGQETQYF
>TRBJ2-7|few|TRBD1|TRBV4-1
TGCGCCAGCAGCCGTACTCGGGACAGTTCCTACGAGCAGTACTTC
CASSRTRDSSYEQYF
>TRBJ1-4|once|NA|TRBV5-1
TGCGCCAGCAGCTTGTTAGGCAGTTATAATGAAAAACTGTTTTTT
CASSLLGSYNEKLFF
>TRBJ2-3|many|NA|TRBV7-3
TGTGCCAGCAGCCTCAGGGTCGGCGGGGACACAGATACGCAGTATTTT
CASSLRVGGDTDTQYF
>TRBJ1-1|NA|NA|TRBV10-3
TGTGCCATCATTATGAACACTGAAGCTTTCTTT
CAIIMNTEAFF
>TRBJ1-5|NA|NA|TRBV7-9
TGTGCCAGCAGTTTCCGGGTAGGTCAGCCCCGGCATTTT
CASSFRVGQPRHF
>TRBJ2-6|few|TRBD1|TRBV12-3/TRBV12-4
TGTGCCAGCAGTAGGGACAGTTATCTCTCTGGGGCCAACGTCCTGACTTTC
CASSRDSYLSGANVLTF
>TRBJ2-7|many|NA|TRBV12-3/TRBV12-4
TGTGCCAGCAGTAAAGAGGGCGGGACCGTCTACGAGCAGTACTTC
CASSKEGGTVYEQYF
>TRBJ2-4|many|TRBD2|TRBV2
TGTGCCAGCAGACCCCTAGCGGGAGGGCCGATTCAGTACTTC
CASRPLAGGPIQYF
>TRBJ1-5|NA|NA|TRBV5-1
TGTGCCAGCAGCTTTGGTCCAGGGGTAAAGTCTAGAGAGCCCCAGCATTTT
CASSFGPGVKSREPQHF
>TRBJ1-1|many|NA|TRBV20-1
TGCAGTGCTAGCTCCGGACAGAGATTGAACACTGAAGCTTTCTTT
CSASSGQRLNTEAFF
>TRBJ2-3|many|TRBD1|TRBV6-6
TGTGCCAGCAGTTACTCCCGGGACAGACGTGATCACAGGAGGCAGTATTTT
CASSYSRDRRDHRRQYF
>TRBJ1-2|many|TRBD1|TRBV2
TGTGCCAGCATCCGGGACCGGGACAGTGGCTACACCTTC
CASIRDRDSGYTF
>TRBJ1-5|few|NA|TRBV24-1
TGTGCCACCAGTGATTTTAAACGTCATAGCAATCAGCCCCAGCATTTT
CATSDFKRHSNQPQHF
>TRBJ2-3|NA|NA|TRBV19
TGTGCCAGTAGTATTAGAAGCGGACGCACAGATACGCAGTATTTT
CASSIRSGRTDTQYF
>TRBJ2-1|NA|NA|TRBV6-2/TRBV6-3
TGTGCCAGCAGTTTTAGGGGTCTTTTCTACAATGAGCAGTTCTTC
CASSFRGLFYNEQFF
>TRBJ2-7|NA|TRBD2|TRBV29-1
TGCAGCGTGAGAGGGACTAGCAACCACGAGCAGTACTTC
CSVRGTSNHEQYF
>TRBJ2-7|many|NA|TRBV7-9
TGTGCCAGCAGCTTACAGGGCTTAGGCTACGAGCAGTACTTC
CASSLQGLGYEQYF
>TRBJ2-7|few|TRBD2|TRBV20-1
TGCAGTGGAGGGACTAGCGGGCCCGGGACCTACGAGCAGTACTTC
CSGGTSGPGTYEQYF
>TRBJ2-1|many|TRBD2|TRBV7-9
TGTGCCAGCAGCTTAGGGAGGATGGCCAGCGGGGGCTACAATGAGCAGTTCTTC
CASSLGRMASGGYNEQFF